The present entry profiles one T cell receptor (beta chain) with its context. Its cognate antigen is unknown. This sample is part of a study of T cell responses to AZD1222 COVID-19 vaccine. Turning to the study itself: Second doses that came at about 4 or about 12 weeks were put together.

The study, taken as a whole, reports: Donor demographics were predominantly white British with a female majority; clonal diversity may be underestimated.

TCRdb keeps only in-frame clones here, not all; method: immunoSEQ multiplex PCR. The repertoire holds around 140,000 clones, with roughly nine tenths as singletons. This CDR3 spans 17 amino acids. Germline V CDR1 and CDR2: MNHNY, SVGAGI (reference sequence). The junction had 12 bases not matched to a gene; V was cut back by 5 bases and J by 3 bases. The sequences come from peripheral blood, collected on day 0 of AZD1222 vaccination. The receptor comes from an adult in good health. The chain employs TRBV6-6 and TRBJ1-4, with 7 positions matching TRBD1. The CDR3 nucleotides read TGTGCCAGCAGTCACCAGCGACAGGGAATGGCTAATGAAAAACTGTTTTTT. Encoded protein: CASSHQRQGMANEKLFF.